Listed below are T cell receptor beta chains from one sample, sequenced in a study of a mutant IDH1 vaccine in newly diagnosed glioma. The repertoire was sequenced with immunoSEQ multiplex PCR; TCRdb's copy has only in-frame clones and lacks some. This sample yields about 92,000 clones, of which about 80% are seen a single time; under 8% belongs to the top ten. The input for sequencing was PBMCs, taken from a glioma patient treated with radiotherapy, temozolomide or both. These receptors came from a woman aged 45-59 years with glioma. Each CDR3 is given without its conserved first and last residue. A D gene is named only where the DNA matches it firmly. Not all rows give a size; the values are once, few, many and, for expanded clones, a class.

>TRBJ2-7|NA|NA|TRBV19|13
ASSIAPTVIYEQY
>TRBJ1-6|NA|NA|TRBV21-1|14
ASSKPGGGSNSPLH
>TRBJ1-6|NA|NA|TRBV5-1|13
ASSTESSYNSPLH
>TRBJ1-1|TRBD1|NA|TRBV27|13
ASSSRTGTNTEAF
>TRBJ1-5|NA|few|TRBV7-8|14
ASSLVAVNSNQPQH
>TRBJ1-1|NA|NA|TRBV29-1|12
SASLAGKGTEAF
>TRBJ2-3|NA|NA|TRBV6-6|11
ASLRGMLATQY
>TRBJ2-7|NA|NA|TRBV5-1|11
ASSPETAYEQY
>TRBJ2-3|TRBD2|few|TRBV7-2|14
ASSRRASGITDTQY
>TRBJ1-5|NA|NA|TRBV15|14
ATSSQYPFGNQPQH
>TRBJ2-2|TRBD2|NA|TRBV11-2|14
ASSLVGGGGTGELF
>TRBJ1-1|TRBD1|NA|TRBV5-6|14
ASSSLTGEPNTEAF
>TRBJ2-7|NA|NA|TRBV28|12
ASSLSGHLYEQY
>TRBJ1-2|TRBD1|NA|TRBV27|11
ASMDRGLNGYT